This T cell receptor beta chain was recorded in a study of OX40 agonist ivuxolimab in advanced cancers. Study as a whole: Three patients got partial responses; one had hepatocellular carcinoma and two had cutaneous melanoma. Findings and limits, study-wide: In CD8+ T cells, expanded clones were on average more numerous than in CD4+.

Clones were sequenced by immunoSEQ multiplex PCR, and TCRdb holds only the in-frame ones, with some missing. This sample has tens of thousands of clones; 87% occur once, and the top ten carry 15%. Note on this clone: The antigen is undetermined.

Germline values: CDR1 SGHDN, CDR2 FVKESK. V was clipped by 0 bases and J by 0 bases, with 13 bases between them. The CDR3 is made up of 17 amino acids. The sample here was CD4+ or CD8+ T cells sorted from blood, taken in a trial of the OX40 agonist ivuxolimab. V is TRBV14 and J is TRBJ2-3, with no clear D. This sequence was found in an adult with an advanced solid tumor such as melanoma, head and neck, liver or kidney cancer. CDR3 nucleotides: TGTGCCAGCAGCCAAGATAGGGATGAGCTCAGCACAGATACGCAGTATTTT. The encoded protein is CASSQDRDELSTDTQYF.